What follows is one T cell receptor (beta chain) and its context. This clone's antigen is unknown. It has no much larger one-base neighbor in the sample; base qualities were not kept. This entry belongs to a study of blood T cell repertoires in COVID-19 (dated by TCRdb to about 2020). Regarding the study in general: Samples from collaborators originated in the United States, Italy and Spain and spanned both the acute and convalescent phases of COVID-19. The material from the prospective study consisted of cDNA or gDNA derived from T cells, B-cell-depleted T cells, or PBMCs. Deeply sampled blood TCRbeta repertoires from subjects exposed to, actively infected with, or recovered from COVID-19 were included in the dataset. A freely available public database, intended as a resource for researchers studying the immune response to SARS-CoV-2, is where the repertoires were released. Samples came from the ongoing ImmuneRACE study (first 160 participants) plus 1,254 subjects from 6 global collaborators. The sample metadata nearly always contained a de-identified subject ID, COVID-19 status, age in years and sex. Where HLA class I and class II types were available, the types were taken from metadata supplied by the sample provider, not from assay-based typing. Study-wide conclusions, independent of this receptor: Clinical and demographic metadata were provided uncurated, with the amount varying by source and participant.

CDR1 and CDR2 are drawn from the germline V gene: SGHDN, FVKESK. From the cysteine up to the phenylalanine, the CDR3 has a length of 12 residues. Just the 36-base CDR3 DNA is kept, in frame starting at base 1. V is pared back by 6 bases and J by 6 bases, with 12 bases lying between the germline termini. Whole blood was collected in K2EDTA tubes by collaborating institutions according to the institutions' own protocols. For TCRbeta analysis, collaborator samples were shipped as frozen whole blood, as isolated PBMCs, or as DNA extracted from either sample type. The immunoSEQ Assay, a bias-controlled multiplex PCR, was used to amplify TCRbeta CDR3 regions from genomic DNA. In the source study's methods: Nucleated cell counts per sample were estimated from amplification of reference gene primers within the assay. To quantify the absolute abundance of each unique TCRbeta CDR3 rearrangement, sequence reads were collapsed and filtered. For each sample, productive Simpson clonality was calculated by taking the square root of Simpson's diversity index across productive rearrangements. Held by TCRdb, this immuneACCESS table contains in-frame sequences only and omits some clones. Under half of the omission traces to an unresolved V gene where checked; the cause of the rest is unknown. From that table come the V and J calls and clone size; the DNA was used to work out D and trimming. Within this sample are approximately 100,000 clones, with roughly 88% of them counted one time only. Together, the top ten hold 7.9% of the sample.

Recombination linked TRBV14 to TRBJ2-7; a weak D assignment points to TRBD2 (5 bases agree). Sample: peripheral blood. The source is a woman aged 80 or over with active or convalescent COVID-19. Read as DNA, the sequence is TGTGCCAGCAGGAGAGGGTGGGGCGAGCAGTACTTC. It translates as CASRRGWGEQYF.